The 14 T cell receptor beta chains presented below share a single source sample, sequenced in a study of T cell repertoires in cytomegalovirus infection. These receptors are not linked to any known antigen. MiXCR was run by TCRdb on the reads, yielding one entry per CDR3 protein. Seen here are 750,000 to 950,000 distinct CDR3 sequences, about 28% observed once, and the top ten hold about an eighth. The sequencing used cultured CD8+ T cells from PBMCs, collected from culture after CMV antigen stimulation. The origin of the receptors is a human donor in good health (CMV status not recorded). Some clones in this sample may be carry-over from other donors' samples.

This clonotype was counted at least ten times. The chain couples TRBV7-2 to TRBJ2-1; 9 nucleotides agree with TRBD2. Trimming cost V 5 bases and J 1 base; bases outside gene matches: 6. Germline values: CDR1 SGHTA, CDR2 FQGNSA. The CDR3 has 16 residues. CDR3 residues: CASSPKRGASYNEQFF. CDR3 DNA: TGTGCCAGCAGCCCTAAGCGGGGGGCATCCTACAATGAGCAGTTCTTC.

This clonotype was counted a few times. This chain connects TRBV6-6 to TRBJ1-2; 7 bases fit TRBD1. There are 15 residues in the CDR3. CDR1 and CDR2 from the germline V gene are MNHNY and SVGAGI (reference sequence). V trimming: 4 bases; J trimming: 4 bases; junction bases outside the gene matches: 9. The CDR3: CASSSPDRVIYGYTF. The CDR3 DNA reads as TGTGCCAGCAGTTCCCCAGACAGGGTGATCTATGGCTACACCTTC.

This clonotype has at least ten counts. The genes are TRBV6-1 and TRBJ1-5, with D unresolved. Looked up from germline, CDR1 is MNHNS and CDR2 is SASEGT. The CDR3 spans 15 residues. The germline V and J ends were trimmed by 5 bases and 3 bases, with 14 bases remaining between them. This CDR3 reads CASSQWTAPNQPQHF. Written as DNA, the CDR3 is TGTGCCAGCAGTCAGTGGACGGCCCCCAATCAGCCCCAGCATTTT.

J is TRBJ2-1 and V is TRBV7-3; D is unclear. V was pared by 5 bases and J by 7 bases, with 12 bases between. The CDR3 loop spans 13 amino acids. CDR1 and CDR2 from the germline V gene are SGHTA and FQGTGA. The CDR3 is CASSPQVRNEQFF. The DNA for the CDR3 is TGTGCCAGCAGCCCTCAAGTCCGGAATGAGCAGTTCTTC.

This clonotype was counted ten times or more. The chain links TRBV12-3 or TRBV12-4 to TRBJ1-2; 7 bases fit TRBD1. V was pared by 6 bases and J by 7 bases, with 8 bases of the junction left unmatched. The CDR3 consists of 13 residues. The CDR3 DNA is TGTGCCAGCAGCGAGACAGGGTATCTTGGCTACACCTTC. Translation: CASSETGYLGYTF.

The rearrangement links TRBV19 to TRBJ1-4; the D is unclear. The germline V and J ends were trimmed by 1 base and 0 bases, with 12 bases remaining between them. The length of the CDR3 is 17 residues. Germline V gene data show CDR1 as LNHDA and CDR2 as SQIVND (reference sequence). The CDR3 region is CASSIALFEATNEKLFF. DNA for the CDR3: TGTGCCAGTAGTATAGCACTCTTTGAAGCAACTAATGAAAAACTGTTTTTT.

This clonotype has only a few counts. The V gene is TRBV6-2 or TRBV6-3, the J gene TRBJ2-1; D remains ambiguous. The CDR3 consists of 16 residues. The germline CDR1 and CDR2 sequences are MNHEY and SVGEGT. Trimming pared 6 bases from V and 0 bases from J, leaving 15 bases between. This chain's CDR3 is CASSRIYPNSYNEQFF. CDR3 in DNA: TGTGCCAGCAGCAGGATTTATCCGAACTCCTACAATGAGCAGTTCTTC.

The DNA for the CDR3 is TGTGCCATCAGTGGCGCCGGGCCCGCCACCTACGAGCAGTACTTC. Protein: CAISGAGPATYEQYF. The chain recombines TRBV10-3 with TRBJ2-7; D is ambiguous. Deletions cut 4 bases from V and 2 bases from J, with 15 bases between. Germline CDR1 is ENHRY and CDR2 is SYGVKD. CDR3 size: 15 residues.

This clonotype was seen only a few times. The CDR3, as DNA: TGTGCCAGCAGCTCTCAAGAAGGGTGGCCGATCATTAACGAGCAGTACGTC. Translating gives CASSSQEGWPIINEQYV. The chain combines TRBV7-8 with TRBJ2-7; D call uncertain. This CDR3 is built from 17 residues. The ends were cut back, 4 bases at V and 5 bases at J, with 24 bases in the middle. Germline CDR1 reads SGHVS; CDR2 reads FQNEAQ.

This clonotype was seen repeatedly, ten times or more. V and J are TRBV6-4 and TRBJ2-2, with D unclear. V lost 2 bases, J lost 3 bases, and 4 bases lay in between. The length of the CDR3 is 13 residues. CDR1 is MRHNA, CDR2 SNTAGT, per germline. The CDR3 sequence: CASSDGDTGELFF. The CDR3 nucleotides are TGTGCCAGCAGTGACGGGGACACCGGGGAGCTGTTTTTT.

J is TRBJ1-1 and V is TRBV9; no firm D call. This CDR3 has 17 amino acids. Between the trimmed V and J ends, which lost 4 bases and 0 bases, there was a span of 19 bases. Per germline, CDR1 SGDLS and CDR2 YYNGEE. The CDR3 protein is CASSRFPPGSMNTEAFF. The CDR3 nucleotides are TGTGCCAGCAGCAGGTTCCCCCCGGGGAGCATGAACACTGAAGCTTTCTTT.

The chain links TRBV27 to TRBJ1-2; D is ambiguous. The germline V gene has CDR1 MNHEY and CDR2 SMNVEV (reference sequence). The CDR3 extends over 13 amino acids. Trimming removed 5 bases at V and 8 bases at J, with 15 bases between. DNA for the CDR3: TGTGCCAGCAGTGCGCCGGCCCTGGGGGGCTACACCTTC. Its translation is CASSAPALGGYTF.

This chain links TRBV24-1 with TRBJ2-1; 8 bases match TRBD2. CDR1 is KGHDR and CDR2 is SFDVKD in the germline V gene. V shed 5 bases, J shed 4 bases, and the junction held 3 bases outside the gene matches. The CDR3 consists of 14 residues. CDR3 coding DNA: TGTGCCACCAGTGTCGGGGGGGTGTACAATGAGCAGTTCTTC. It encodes CATSVGGVYNEQFF.

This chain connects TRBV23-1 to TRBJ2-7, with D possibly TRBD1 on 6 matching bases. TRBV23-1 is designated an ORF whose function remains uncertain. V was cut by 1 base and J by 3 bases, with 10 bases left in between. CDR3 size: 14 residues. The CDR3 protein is CASSQCRDIYEQYF. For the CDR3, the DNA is TGCGCCAGCAGTCAATGTAGGGACATCTACGAGCAGTACTTC.